This passage covers 10 T cell receptor beta chains from one sample sequenced in a study of regulatory T cells in long-lasting Graves disease. To make TCR beta libraries, researchers used iRepertoire HTBI primers and Arm-PCR of CDR3 regions. TCRdb reprocessed the multiplex PCR reads with MiXCR, giving one entry per CDR3 protein. The data hold over 200,000 distinct CDR3 sequences, with more than 15% observed a single time. Time point of the sample: newly diagnosed GD, antithyroid drugs for less than 3 months. From RNA extracted from PBMCs, the TCR library was made. This sample was also put to use in a study of T cells in Graves' hyperthyroidism and ophthalmopathy.

Sequenced here: peripheral blood mononuclear cells (PBMCs), sampled at new diagnosis, from a patient treated with antithyroid drugs. These receptors were obtained from a woman aged 25 to 39 with Graves disease.

This clonotype was detected many times. The chain has TRBV6-5 and TRBJ2-1, with 7 bases fitting TRBD2. The CDR3 contains 15 residues. With 2 bases clipped from V and 7 bases from J, the junction kept 8 bases outside the gene matches. Looked up from germline, CDR1 is MNHEY and CDR2 is SVGAGI. CDR3 amino acids: CASSYAQRGENEQFF. CDR3 in DNA: TGTGCCAGCAGTTACGCCCAGCGGGGAGAAAATGAGCAGTTCTTC.

Of note for this clonotype: A read error is possible here, since a much larger clone lies one base away. The rearrangement joins TRBV7-2 to TRBJ1-5, with TRBD1 as a possible D gene (5 bases). Trimming took off 2 bases at V and 4 bases at J, with 12 bases between the two ends. Germline-derived CDR1 and CDR2 are SGHTA and FQGNSA. CDR3 length equals 15 residues. The CDR3 loop is CTSSLWGEVNQPQHF. Written as DNA, the CDR3 is TGTACCAGCAGCTTATGGGGGGAGGTTAATCAGCCCCAGCATTTT. The full variable domain, in which reference TRBV7-2 and TRBJ1-5 provide the parts outside the CDR3, is GAGVSQSPSNKVTEKGKDVELRCDPISGHTALYWYRQSLGQGLEFLIYFQGNSAPDKSGLPSDRFSAERTGGSVSTLTIQRTQQEDSAVYLCTSSLWGEVNQPQHFGDGTRLSIL.

This clonotype was detected many times. The chain links TRBV20-1 to TRBJ2-7; a weak D match, TRBD1 (5 bases). V shed 5 bases and J shed 0 bases, with 14 bases lying between them. The length of the CDR3 is 14 residues. Germline-derived CDR1 and CDR2 are DFQATT and SNEGSKA (reference sequence). The chain's CDR3 is CSAGPPTGSYEQYF. Here the CDR3 DNA reads TGCAGTGCTGGACCCCCAACAGGCTCCTACGAGCAGTACTTC.

In this sample, this clonotype turned up many times. This chain uses TRBV12-3 or TRBV12-4 with TRBJ1-6; D remains ambiguous. V lost 6 bases, J lost 8 bases, and 11 bases lay in between. This CDR3 comprises 13 residues. The DNA of the CDR3 is TGTGCCAGCAGGAGATCCTCTCATTCACCCCTCCACTTT. Protein: CASRRSSHSPLHF.

The genes are TRBV5-1 and TRBJ2-3; D ambiguous. Trimming removed 5 bases from V and 4 bases from J, with 11 bases in between. Per germline, CDR1 SGHRS and CDR2 YFSETQ. There are 13 residues in the CDR3. The CDR3 region has the DNA TGCGCCAGCAGTTTCCCAGGTCCAGATACGCAGTATTTT. Protein sequence: CASSFPGPDTQYF. Using reference TRBV5-1 and TRBJ2-3 for the parts outside the CDR3, the full variable domain is KAGVTQTPRYLIKTRGQQVTLSCSPISGHRSVSWYQQTPGQGLQFLFEYFSETQRNKGNFPGRFSGRQFSNSRSEMNVSTLELGDSALYLCASSFPGPDTQYFGPGTRLTVL.

The gene calls are TRBV5-1 and TRBJ1-3; 8 positions match TRBD1. Germline V gene lookup returns CDR1 SGHRS and CDR2 YFSETQ. The CDR3 loop spans 16 amino acids. Losses at the gene ends were 4 bases for V and 4 bases for J; bases not matched to a gene: 10. Here the CDR3 reads CASSHMGQVDGNTIYF. Written as DNA, the CDR3 is TGCGCCAGCAGCCATATGGGACAGGTAGACGGAAACACCATATATTTT.

This clonotype was detected many times. The chain combines TRBV5-6 with TRBJ2-1; D unresolved. Deletions cut 2 bases from V and 4 bases from J, with 16 bases between. CDR1 SGHDT and CDR2 YYEEEE come from the germline V gene. The CDR3 totals 16 residues. This CDR3 reads CASSFVVRPSYNEQFF. The CDR3 DNA reads TGTGCCAGCAGCTTCGTTGTCCGTCCCTCGTACAATGAGCAGTTCTTC.

This clonotype was found many times. The rearrangement links TRBV3-1 to TRBJ2-2; D is unresolved. CDR1 and CDR2 from the germline V gene are LGHDT and YNNKEL (reference sequence). The CDR3 length is 14 residues. With 2 bases removed from V and 1 base from J, the gap between germline ends came to 5 bases. The CDR3: CASSQLLNTGELFF. CDR3 bases: TGTGCCAGCAGCCAACTGTTGAACACCGGGGAGCTGTTTTTT.

Ten or more counts support this clonotype. The junction and the germline gene differ at one end; a read error may be behind it. The V call is TRBV10-2, the J call TRBJ2-2; D remains unclear. The CDR3 spans 11 residues. Germline V lookup: CDR1 WSHSY, CDR2 SAAADI. The DNA for the CDR3 is TGTGCCAGCAGCGTGGACGGGGAGCTGTTTTTT. It encodes CASSVDGELFF.

The count of this clonotype is one. The rearrangement joins TRBV6-4 to TRBJ2-1; D could derive from TRBD1 or TRBD2 (6 bases each). The CDR3 is made up of 15 amino acids. Trimming shortened V by 3 bases and J by 4 bases, and 13 bases separated the two germline ends. Germline V CDR1 and CDR2: MRHNA, SNTAGT. The CDR3 reads CASSERRGPYNEQFF. The CDR3 coding sequence is TGTGCCAGCAGTGAAAGACGGGGGCCTTACAATGAGCAGTTCTTC.